The 15 T cell receptor beta chains below come from one sample, sequenced in a study of precursors of human CD4 cytotoxic T cells listed by TCRdb under 2018. Sequencing used an Illumina MiSeq. TCRdb cleaned the public reads at Q25 with fastp, built clones with MiXCR and kept in-frame beta chains. Rows are combined by CDR3 protein, so each entry shows the most common genes and DNA. A total of about 780 distinct CDR3 sequences appear in this sample, about a sixth of them only once. The ten most abundant clones make up 11% of the sample. To test for a precursor-effector relationship among CD4 cytotoxic T cells, four sorted CD4+ memory subsets (TCM, TEM, IL-7Rhigh TEMRA, IL-7R- TEMRA) underwent bulk UMI-based TCR sequencing. The specimen sequenced was memory CD4+ T cells from blood (PBMCs). Every receptor here comes from a human donor in good health.

This clonotype was found a few times. The chain uses TRBV20-1 and TRBJ2-1; D unresolved. Germline values: CDR1 DFQATT, CDR2 SNEGSKA (reference sequence). This CDR3 has 12 amino acids. V was cut by 3 bases and J by 9 bases, with 12 bases left in between. CDR3 bases: TGCAGTGCTAGGGGCGGAGTCGGTGAGCAGTTCTTC. As protein: CSARGGVGEQFF.

By its share, this clonotype is large. The chain has TRBV4-3 and TRBJ2-4, with TRBD2 identical over 8 bases. Germline CDR1 is LGHNA and CDR2 is YSLEER. Trimming at V came to 0 bases and at J to 1 base, leaving 11 bases not matched to a gene. The CDR3 has 19 amino acids. The CDR3 is CASSQEAGGLGTAKNIQYF. The CDR3 coding sequence is TGCGCCAGCAGCCAAGAGGCGGGAGGATTAGGGACTGCCAAAAACATTCAGTACTTC.

This clonotype counts as large. The chain employs TRBV12-3 or TRBV12-4 and TRBJ2-1, with D possibly matching TRBD2 (5 bases). The CDR3 runs to 14 residues. The V and J ends lost 7 bases and 0 bases respectively, with 10 bases between them. The DNA of the CDR3 is TGTGCCAGCACGGGGATTCCCTCCTACAATGAGCAGTTCTTC. It codes for CASTGIPSYNEQFF.

About this clonotype: A much larger clone is a single base away; this may be a read error. V is TRBV29-1 and J is TRBJ2-3, with D perhaps TRBD1 (5 bases). The germline V gene has CDR1 SQVTM and CDR2 ANQGSEA. The CDR3 is 13 amino acids. CDR3 DNA sequence: TGCAGCGTTGAGGGCAGGGCAACAGAGACGCAGTATTTT. Residues: CSVEGRATETQYF.

The V gene is TRBV5-1, the J gene TRBJ2-1; 7 bases match TRBD1. Germline CDR1 is SGHRS and CDR2 is YFSETQ. J was trimmed by 0 bases and V by 4 bases; bases with no gene match: 10. CDR3 length: 17 amino acids. For the CDR3, the DNA is TGCGCCAGCAGCCCCCAACCGGGACAGATCTCCTACAATGAGCAGTTCTTC. Translation gives CASSPQPGQISYNEQFF.

This clonotype is large in the sample. The V and J genes are TRBV6-1 and TRBJ1-3, with 10 positions matching TRBD1. The J segment lost 7 bases and the V segment lost 8 bases, leaving 5 bases of the junction unmatched. The CDR3 has 13 residues. CDR1 MNHNS and CDR2 SASEGT come from the germline V gene. The chain's CDR3 is CASGGQGENTIYF. The CDR3 DNA sequence: TGTGCCAGCGGCGGACAGGGGGAGAACACCATATATTTT.

The sample holds a few counts of this clonotype. The rearrangement joins TRBV7-2 to TRBJ2-4; D perhaps matches TRBD2 (6 bases). CDR3 size: 17 residues. Looked up from germline, CDR1 is SGHTA and CDR2 is FQGNSA. V lost 4 bases and J lost 5, with 21 bases in between. CDR3 nucleotide sequence: TGTGCCAGCAGCTCCGTGCCGGGAGCTGGGAGGCAAAACATTCAGTACTTC. Translation gives CASSSVPGAGRQNIQYF.

This clonotype ranks as large. This chain connects TRBV4-2 to TRBJ2-3; unclear D gene. V shed 0 bases and J shed 1 base, with 5 bases lying between them. There are 14 residues in the CDR3. Germline assignment: CDR1 LGHNA and CDR2 YNFKEQ. The CDR3 spells CASSQEARTDTQYF. CDR3 nucleotides: TGTGCCAGCAGCCAAGAGGCCCGCACAGATACGCAGTATTTT.

The CDR3 here is CASSSGGTSGNTIYF. The CDR3 DNA follows: TGTGCCAGCAGCTCCGGGGGGACCTCTGGAAACACCATATATTTT. The chain is built from TRBV5-5 and TRBJ1-3; TRBD1 might be the D (5 bases). The CDR3 totals 15 residues. Per germline, CDR1 SGHKS and CDR2 YYEKEE (reference sequence). With 3 bases removed from V and 0 bases from J, the gap between germline ends came to 10 bases.

The chain joins TRBV11-2 to TRBJ2-6; D perhaps matches TRBD1 (6 bases). This CDR3 has 18 amino acids. CDR1 and CDR2 (germline): SGHAT, FQNNGV. With 6 bases removed from V and 1 base from J, the gap between germline ends came to 19 bases. The CDR3 DNA reads as TGTGCCAGCAGTTCCGTGGGGACAAGGGCATCTGGGGCCAACGTCCTGACTTTC. It specifies CASSSVGTRASGANVLTF.

This clonotype has more than one count but fewer than ten. V and J are TRBV5-1 and TRBJ2-5, with a tentative D call TRBD2 (5 bases). V was pared by 2 bases and J by 14 bases, with 13 bases between. From germline, CDR1 is SGHRS and CDR2 YFSETQ. This CDR3 has 11 amino acids. The CDR3 loop reads CASSLTGWRYF. CDR3 in DNA: TGCGCCAGCAGCTTAACGGGATGGAGATACTTC.

This clonotype has only a few counts. The genes are TRBV6-6 and TRBJ2-7; 9 bases are shared with TRBD2. CDR1 is MNHNY and CDR2 is SVGAGI in the germline V gene (reference sequence). The CDR3 has 14 amino acids. V lost 7 bases to trimming and J lost 0 bases; unmatched junction nucleotides: 4. This chain's CDR3 is CASTNSGSSYEQYF. The CDR3 coding sequence is TGTGCCAGCACGAATAGCGGGAGCTCCTACGAGCAGTACTTC.

In its sample, this clonotype is large. This sequence joins TRBV19 and TRBJ2-5; D is possibly TRBD2 (6 bases). Germline V gene sequence: CDR1 LNHDA, CDR2 SQIVND (reference sequence). CDR3 length equals 13 residues. V was pared by 2 bases and J by 4 bases, with 8 bases between. The CDR3 sequence: CASSITGLETQYF. The CDR3 region has the DNA TGTGCCAGTAGTATAACGGGACTAGAGACCCAGTACTTC.

This clonotype was seen more than once but under ten times. The chain joins TRBV7-3 to TRBJ2-1; 7 nucleotides line up with TRBD2. Losses at the gene ends were 5 bases for V and 4 bases for J; bases not matched to a gene: 5. The germline V gene encodes CDR1 SGHTA and CDR2 FQGTGA. The CDR3 is 14 residues long. CDR3 sequence: CASSKRGDYNEQFF. For the CDR3, the DNA is TGTGCCAGCAGCAAACGGGGGGATTACAATGAGCAGTTCTTC.

This clonotype has more than one count but fewer than ten. The CDR3: CSAREQPLAGADTQYF. The CDR3 DNA reads as TGCAGTGCTAGAGAGCAGCCACTAGCGGGAGCAGATACGCAGTATTTT. This chain uses TRBV20-1 with TRBJ2-3; 11 positions agree with TRBD2. The CDR3 sequence is 16 residues long. CDR1 DFQATT and CDR2 SNEGSKA come from the germline V gene (reference sequence). The ends lost 0 bases at V and 4 bases at J; junction bases unmatched: 6.